This T cell receptor (beta chain) was sequenced in a study of blood T cell repertoires in COVID-19. Study information: There were acute and convalescent COVID-19 samples, and they came from the United States, Italy and Spain.

V lost 5 bases, J lost 7 bases, and 9 bases lay in between. Germline lookup yields CDR1 LNHDA and CDR2 SQIVND (reference sequence). The CDR3 covers 12 residues. Under the authors' procedure: Quantification of nucleated cells was approximated via reference gene primer amplification. TCRdb keeps only in-frame clones here, not all; method: immunoSEQ multiplex PCR. V, J and clone size derive from that table, while D and trimming were established from the DNA sequence. The data contain over 250,000 clones, over 75% of them seen just once; the ten biggest clones take up about an eighth. Sequenced: peripheral blood. This sequence joins TRBV19 and TRBJ1-5; D is ambiguous. The source is a human donor in a cohort sampled during active COVID-19. The CDR3 DNA sequence: TGTGCCAGTAGTGGAAGCGGCCAGCCCCAGCATTTT. This translates into CASSGSGQPQHF.